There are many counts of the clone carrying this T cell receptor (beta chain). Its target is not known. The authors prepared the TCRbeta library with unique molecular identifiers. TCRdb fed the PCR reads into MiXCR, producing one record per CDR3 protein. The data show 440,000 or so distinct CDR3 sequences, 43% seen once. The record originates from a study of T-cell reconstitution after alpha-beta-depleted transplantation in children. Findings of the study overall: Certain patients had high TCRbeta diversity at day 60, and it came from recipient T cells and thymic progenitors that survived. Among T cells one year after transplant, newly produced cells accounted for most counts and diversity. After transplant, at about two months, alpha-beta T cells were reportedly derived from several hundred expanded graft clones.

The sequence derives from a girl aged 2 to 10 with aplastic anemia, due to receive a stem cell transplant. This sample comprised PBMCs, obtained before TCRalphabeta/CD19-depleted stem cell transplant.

The CDR3, as DNA: TGCGCCAGCAGCCAAGATTTGACTAGCGACTCCTACGAGCAGTACTTC. The encoded protein is CASSQDLTSDSYEQYF. The rearrangement links TRBV4-1 to TRBJ2-7, with 8 positions matching TRBD2. The V gene's germline CDR1 is MGHRA and CDR2 YSYEKL. V shed 0 bases and J 0 bases; nucleotides not matched to a gene: 4. The CDR3 covers 16 residues.